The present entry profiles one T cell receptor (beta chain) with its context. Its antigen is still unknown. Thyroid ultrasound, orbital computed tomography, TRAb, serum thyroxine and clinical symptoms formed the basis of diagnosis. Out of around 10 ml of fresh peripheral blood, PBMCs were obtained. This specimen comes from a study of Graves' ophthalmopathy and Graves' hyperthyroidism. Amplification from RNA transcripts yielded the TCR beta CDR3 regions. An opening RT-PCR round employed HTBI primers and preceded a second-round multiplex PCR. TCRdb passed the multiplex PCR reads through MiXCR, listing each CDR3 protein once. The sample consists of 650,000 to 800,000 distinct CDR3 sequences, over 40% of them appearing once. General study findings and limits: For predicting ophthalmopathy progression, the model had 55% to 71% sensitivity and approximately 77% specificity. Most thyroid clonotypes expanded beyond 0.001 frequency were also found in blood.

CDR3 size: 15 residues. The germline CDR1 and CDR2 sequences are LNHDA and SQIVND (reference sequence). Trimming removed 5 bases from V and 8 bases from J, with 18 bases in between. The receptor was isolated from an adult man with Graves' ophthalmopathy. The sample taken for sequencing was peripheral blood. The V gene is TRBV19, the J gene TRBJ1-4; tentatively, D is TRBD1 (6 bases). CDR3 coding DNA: TGTGCCAGTAGTCCCCGGACAGTCTCCGGAGAAAAACTGTTTTTT. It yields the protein CASSPRTVSGEKLFF.